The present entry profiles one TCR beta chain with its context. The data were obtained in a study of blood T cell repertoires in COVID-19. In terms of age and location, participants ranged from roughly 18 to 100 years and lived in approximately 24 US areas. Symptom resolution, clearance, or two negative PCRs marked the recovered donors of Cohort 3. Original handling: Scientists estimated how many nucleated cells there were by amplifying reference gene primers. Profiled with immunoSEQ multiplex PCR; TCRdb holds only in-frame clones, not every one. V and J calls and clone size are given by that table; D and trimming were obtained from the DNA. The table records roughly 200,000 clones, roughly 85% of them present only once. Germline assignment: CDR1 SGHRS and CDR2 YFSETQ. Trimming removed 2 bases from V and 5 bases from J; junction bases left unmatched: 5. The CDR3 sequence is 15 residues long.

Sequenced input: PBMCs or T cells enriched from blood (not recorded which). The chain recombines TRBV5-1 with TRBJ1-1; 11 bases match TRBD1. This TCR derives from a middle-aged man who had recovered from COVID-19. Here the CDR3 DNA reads TGCGCCAGCAGCTTACTAGGACAGGGGGCAACTGAAGCTTTCTTT. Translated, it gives CASSLLGQGATEAFF.